This TCR beta chain derives from a study of OX40 agonist ivuxolimab in advanced cancers. This CDR3 contains 15 residues. V was trimmed by 4 bases and J by 0 bases, leaving 11 bases between them. In germline, CDR1 is SGDLS, CDR2 YYNGEE. General observations from the study: Partly responding patients at 0.1-3.0 mg/kg showed some of the smallest clonal expansion. Both blood CD4+ and CD8+ T cells showed clonal growth by week 6 at 0.1 to 3.0 mg/kg. More expanded clones were seen, on average, in CD8+ T cells than in CD4+.

A word on this clone: The antigen is undetermined.

Generated by immunoSEQ multiplex PCR, the TCRdb table keeps only in-frame clones and is missing some. The table lists 50,000 to 75,000 clones, 86% of them singletons. The sequence derives from an adult with an advanced solid tumor such as melanoma, head and neck, liver or kidney cancer. The chain uses TRBV9 and TRBJ1-3; D gene unclear. The starting material was CD4+ or CD8+ T cells sorted from blood, obtained in a trial of the OX40 agonist ivuxolimab. The CDR3 nucleotides are TGTGCCAGCAGCCCCCGATCGAGCTCTGGAAACACCATATATTTT. The encoded protein is CASSPRSSSGNTIYF.